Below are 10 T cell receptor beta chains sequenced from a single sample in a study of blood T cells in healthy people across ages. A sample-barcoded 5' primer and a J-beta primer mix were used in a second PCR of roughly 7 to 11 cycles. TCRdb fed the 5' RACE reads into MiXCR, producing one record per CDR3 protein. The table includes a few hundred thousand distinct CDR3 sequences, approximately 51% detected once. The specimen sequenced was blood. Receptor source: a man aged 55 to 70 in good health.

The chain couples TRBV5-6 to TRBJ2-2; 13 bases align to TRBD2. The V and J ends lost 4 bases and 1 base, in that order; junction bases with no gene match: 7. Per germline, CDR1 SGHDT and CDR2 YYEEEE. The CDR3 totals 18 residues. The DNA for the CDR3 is TGTGCCAGCAGCCCCGGACTAGCGGGGGCCGTGAACACCGGGGAGCTGTTTTTT. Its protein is CASSPGLAGAVNTGELFF. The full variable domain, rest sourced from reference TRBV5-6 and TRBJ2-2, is DAGVTQSPTHLIKTRGQQVTLRCSPKSGHDTVSWYQQALGQGPQFIFQYYEEEERQRGNFPDRFSGHQFPNYSSELNVNALLLGDSALYLCASSPGLAGAVNTGELFFGEGSRLTVL.

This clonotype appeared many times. CDR3 sequence: CASSPQTSGTFEQFF. CDR3 coding DNA: TGTGCCAGCAGCCCCCAGACTAGCGGGACTTTTGAGCAGTTCTTC. The chain joins TRBV7-2 to TRBJ2-1; 11 bases align to TRBD2. This CDR3 comprises 15 residues. The V and J ends lost 5 bases and 9 bases, in that order; junction bases with no gene match: 9. CDR1 and CDR2 (germline): SGHTA, FQGNSA.

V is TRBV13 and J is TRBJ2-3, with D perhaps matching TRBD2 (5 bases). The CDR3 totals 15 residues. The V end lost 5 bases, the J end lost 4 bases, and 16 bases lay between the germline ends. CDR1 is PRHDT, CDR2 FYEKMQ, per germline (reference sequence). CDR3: CASSPETGESDTQYF. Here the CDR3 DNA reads TGTGCCAGCAGCCCCGAAACCGGGGAGTCAGATACGCAGTATTTT.

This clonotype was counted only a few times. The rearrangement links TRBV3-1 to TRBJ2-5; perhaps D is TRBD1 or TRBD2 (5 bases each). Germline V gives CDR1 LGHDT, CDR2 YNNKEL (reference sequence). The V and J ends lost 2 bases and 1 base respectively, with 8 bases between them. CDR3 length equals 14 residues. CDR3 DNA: TGTGCCAGCAGCCAACTGGGACCCCAAGAGACCCAGTACTTC. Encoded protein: CASSQLGPQETQYF.

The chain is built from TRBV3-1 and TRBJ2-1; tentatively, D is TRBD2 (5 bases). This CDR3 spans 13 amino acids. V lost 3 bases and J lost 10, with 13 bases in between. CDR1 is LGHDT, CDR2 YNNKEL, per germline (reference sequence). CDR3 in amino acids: CASSHRAVAEQFF. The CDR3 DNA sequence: TGTGCCAGCAGCCACCGAGCGGTAGCCGAGCAGTTCTTC.

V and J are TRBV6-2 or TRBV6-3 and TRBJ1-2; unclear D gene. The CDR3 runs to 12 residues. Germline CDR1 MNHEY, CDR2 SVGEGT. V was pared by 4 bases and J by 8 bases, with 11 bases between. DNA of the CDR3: TGTGCCAGCAGTTCCGGGTATGGGGGCTACACCTTC. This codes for CASSSGYGGYTF.

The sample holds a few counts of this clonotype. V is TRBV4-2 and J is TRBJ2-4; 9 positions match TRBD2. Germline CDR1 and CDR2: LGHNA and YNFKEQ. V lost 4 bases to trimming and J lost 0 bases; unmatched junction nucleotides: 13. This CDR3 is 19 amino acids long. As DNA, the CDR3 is TGTGCCAGCAGCCGCCCTCTAGCGGGGCCACCTCTAGCCAAAAACATTCAGTACTTC. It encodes CASSRPLAGPPLAKNIQYF.

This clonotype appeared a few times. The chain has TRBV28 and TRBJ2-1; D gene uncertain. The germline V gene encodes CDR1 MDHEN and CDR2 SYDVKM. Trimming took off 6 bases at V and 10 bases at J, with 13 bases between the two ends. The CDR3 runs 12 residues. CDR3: CASSFPPMEQFF. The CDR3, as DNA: TGTGCCAGCAGCTTCCCTCCAATGGAGCAGTTCTTC.

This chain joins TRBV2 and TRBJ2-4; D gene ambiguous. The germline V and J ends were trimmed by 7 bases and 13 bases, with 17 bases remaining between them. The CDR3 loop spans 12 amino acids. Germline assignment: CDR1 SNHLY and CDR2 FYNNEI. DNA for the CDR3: TGTGCCAGCAACCGCCCTGCTACGGAGCAGTACTTC. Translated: CASNRPATEQYF.

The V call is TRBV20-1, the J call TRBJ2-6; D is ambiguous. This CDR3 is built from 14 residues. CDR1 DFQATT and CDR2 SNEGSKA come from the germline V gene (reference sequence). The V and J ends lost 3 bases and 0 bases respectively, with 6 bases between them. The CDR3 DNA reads TGCAGTGCTAGTGTGGGCTCTGGGGCCAACGTCCTGACTTTC. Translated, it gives CSASVGSGANVLTF.